The sequence of this T cell receptor beta chain was determined in a study of cytomegalovirus exposure and HLA in healthy donors. The PCR made use of 60 Vbeta and 13 Jbeta primers. Profiling relied on immunoSEQ multiplex PCR, and the TCRdb table lists in-frame clones only, not all of them. This sample has 150,000 to 200,000 clones, with about 85% found just once. This clone showed up many times. Germline CDR1 and CDR2: SGHRS and YFSETQ. CDR3 size: 15 residues. V was shortened by 1 base and J by 7 bases, with 12 bases between the two germline ends. This receptor was obtained from a woman aged 45-60 years in good health and CMV-seronegative. The chain joins TRBV5-1 to TRBJ1-6; possible D gene TRBD1, 5 bases. Sequencing was carried out using PBMCs. The CDR3 nucleotides are TGCGCCAGCAGCTTGATGTCCCAGGGAAATTCACCCCTCCACTTT. Translating gives CASSLMSQGNSPLHF. Full variable domain (missing parts from reference TRBV5-1 and TRBJ1-6): KAGVTQTPRYLIKTRGQQVTLSCSPISGHRSVSWYQQTPGQGLQFLFEYFSETQRNKGNFPGRFSGRQFSNSRSEMNVSTLELGDSALYLCASSLMSQGNSPLHFGNGTRLTVT.